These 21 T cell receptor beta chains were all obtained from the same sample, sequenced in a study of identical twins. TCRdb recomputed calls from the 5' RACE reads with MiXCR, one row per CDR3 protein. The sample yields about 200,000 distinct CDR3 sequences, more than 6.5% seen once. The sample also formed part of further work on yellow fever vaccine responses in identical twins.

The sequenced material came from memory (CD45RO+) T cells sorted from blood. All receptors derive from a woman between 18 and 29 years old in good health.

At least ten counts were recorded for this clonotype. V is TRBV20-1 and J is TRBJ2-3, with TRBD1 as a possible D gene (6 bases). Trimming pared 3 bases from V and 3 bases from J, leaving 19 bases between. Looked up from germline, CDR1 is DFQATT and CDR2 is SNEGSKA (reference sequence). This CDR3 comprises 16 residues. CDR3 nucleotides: TGCAGTGCTAGCGTCCCCCCAGGGACAACAACAGATACGCAGTATTTT. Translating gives CSASVPPGTTTDTQYF.

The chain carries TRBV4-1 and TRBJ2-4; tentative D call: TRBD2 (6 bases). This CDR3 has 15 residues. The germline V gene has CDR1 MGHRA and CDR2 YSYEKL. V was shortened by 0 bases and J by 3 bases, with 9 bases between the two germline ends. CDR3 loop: CASSQEGGDKNIQYF. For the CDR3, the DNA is TGCGCCAGCAGCCAAGAGGGAGGAGACAAAAACATTCAGTACTTC.

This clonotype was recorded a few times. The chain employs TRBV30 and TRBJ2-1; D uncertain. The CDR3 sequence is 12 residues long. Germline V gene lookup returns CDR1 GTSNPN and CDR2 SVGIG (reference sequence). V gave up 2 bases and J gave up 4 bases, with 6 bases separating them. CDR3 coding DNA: TGTGCCTGGAGTCCCACTTACAATGAGCAGTTCTTC. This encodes CAWSPTYNEQFF.

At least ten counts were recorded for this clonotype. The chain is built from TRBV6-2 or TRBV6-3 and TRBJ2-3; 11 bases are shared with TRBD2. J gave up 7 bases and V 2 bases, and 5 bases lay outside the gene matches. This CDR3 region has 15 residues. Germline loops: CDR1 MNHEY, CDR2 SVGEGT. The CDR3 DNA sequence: TGTGCCAGCAGTTACAGTACTAGCGGGGGATATACGCAGTATTTT. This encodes CASSYSTSGGYTQYF.

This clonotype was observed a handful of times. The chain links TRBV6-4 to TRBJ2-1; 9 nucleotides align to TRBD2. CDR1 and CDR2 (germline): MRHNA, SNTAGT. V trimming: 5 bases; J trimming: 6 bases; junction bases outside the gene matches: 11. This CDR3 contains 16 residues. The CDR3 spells CASSYTGGGAFNEQFF. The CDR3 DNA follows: TGTGCCAGCAGTTACACAGGCGGGGGGGCCTTCAATGAGCAGTTCTTC.

In DNA, the CDR3 is TGTGCCAGCAGCCCCTTGGCGGGGGGGCCCACAGATACGCAGTATTTT. This codes for CASSPLAGGPTDTQYF. The chain recombines TRBV11-3 with TRBJ2-3, with 9 bases fitting TRBD2. Losses at the gene ends were 5 bases for V and 2 bases for J; bases not matched to a gene: 8. The CDR3 has 16 amino acids. Germline V gives CDR1 SGHNT, CDR2 YENEEA.

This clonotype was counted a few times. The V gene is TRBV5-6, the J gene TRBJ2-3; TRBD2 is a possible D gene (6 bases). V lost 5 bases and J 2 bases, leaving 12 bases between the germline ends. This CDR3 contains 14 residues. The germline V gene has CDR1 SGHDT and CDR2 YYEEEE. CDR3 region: CASSTSGYTDTQYF. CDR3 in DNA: TGTGCCAGCAGTACGAGCGGGTACACAGATACGCAGTATTTT.

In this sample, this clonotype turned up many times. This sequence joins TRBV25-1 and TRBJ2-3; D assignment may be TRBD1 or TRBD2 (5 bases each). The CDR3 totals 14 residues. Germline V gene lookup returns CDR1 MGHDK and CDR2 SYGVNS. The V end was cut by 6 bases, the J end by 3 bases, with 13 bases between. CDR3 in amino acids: CASSTGTDTDTQYF. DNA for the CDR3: TGTGCCAGCAGCACCGGGACGGATACAGATACGCAGTATTTT.

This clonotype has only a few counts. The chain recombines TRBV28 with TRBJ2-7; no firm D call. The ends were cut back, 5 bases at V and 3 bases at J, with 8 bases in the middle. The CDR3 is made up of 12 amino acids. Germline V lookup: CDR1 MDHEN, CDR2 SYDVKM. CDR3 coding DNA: TGTGCCAGCAGTAGCCCGATCTACGAGCAGTACTTC. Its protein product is CASSSPIYEQYF.

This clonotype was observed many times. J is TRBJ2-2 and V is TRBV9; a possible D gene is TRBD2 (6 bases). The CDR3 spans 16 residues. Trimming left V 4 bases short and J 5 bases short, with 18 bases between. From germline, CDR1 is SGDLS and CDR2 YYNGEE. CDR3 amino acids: CASSRGSTRGTGELFF. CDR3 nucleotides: TGTGCCAGCAGCCGGGGGAGTACTAGGGGTACCGGGGAGCTGTTTTTT.

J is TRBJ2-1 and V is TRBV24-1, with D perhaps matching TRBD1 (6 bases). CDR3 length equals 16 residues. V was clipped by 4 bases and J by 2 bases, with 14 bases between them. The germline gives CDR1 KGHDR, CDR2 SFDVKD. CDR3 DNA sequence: TGTGCCACCAGTGACTCTACCGGGACAACCTACAATGAGCAGTTCTTC. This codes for CATSDSTGTTYNEQFF.

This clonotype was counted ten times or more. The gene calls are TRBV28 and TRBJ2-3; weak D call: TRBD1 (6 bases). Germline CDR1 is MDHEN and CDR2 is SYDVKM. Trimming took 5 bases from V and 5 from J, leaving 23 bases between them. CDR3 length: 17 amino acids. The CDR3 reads CASSPFRDKGSRDTQYF. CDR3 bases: TGTGCCAGCAGTCCTTTCCGGGACAAAGGGTCGAGAGATACGCAGTATTTT. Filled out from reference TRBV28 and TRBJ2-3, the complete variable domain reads DVKVTQSSRYLVKRTGEKVFLECVQDMDHENMFWYRQDPGLGLRLIYFSYDVKMKEKGDIPEGYSVSREKKERFSLILESASTNQTSMYLCASSPFRDKGSRDTQYFGPGTRLTVL.

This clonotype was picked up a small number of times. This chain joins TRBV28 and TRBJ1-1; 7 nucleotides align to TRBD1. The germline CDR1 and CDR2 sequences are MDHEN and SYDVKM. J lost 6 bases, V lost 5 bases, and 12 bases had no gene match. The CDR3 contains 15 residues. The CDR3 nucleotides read TGTGCCAGCAGTCACATAACAGGGGTAATCGCTGAAGCTTTCTTT. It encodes CASSHITGVIAEAFF.

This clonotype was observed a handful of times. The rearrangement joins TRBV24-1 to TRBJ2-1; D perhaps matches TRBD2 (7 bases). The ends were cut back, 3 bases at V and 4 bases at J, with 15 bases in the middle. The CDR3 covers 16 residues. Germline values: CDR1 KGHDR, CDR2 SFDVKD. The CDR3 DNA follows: TGTGCCACCAGTGATCCTAGCGGAGGGGGGTACAATGAGCAGTTCTTC. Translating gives CATSDPSGGGYNEQFF.

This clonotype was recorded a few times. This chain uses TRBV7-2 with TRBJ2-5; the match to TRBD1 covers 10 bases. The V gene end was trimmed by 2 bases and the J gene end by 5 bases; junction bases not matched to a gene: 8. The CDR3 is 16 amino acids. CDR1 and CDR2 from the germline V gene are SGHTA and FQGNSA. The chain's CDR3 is CASSLQPGQGRETQYF. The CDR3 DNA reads TGTGCCAGCAGCTTACAACCGGGACAGGGGAGGGAGACCCAGTACTTC.

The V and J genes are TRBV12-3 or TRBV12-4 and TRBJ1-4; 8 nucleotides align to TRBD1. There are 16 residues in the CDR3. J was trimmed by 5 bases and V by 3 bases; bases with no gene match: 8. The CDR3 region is CASSLFGTGPNEKLFF. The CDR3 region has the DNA TGTGCCAGCAGTTTGTTCGGGACAGGCCCGAATGAAAAACTGTTTTTT.

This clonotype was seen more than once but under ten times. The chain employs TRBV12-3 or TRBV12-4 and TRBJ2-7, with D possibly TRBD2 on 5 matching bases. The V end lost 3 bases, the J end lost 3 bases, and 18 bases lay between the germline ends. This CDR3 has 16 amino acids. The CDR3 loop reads CASSFRRGQNYYEQYF. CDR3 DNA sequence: TGTGCCAGCAGTTTCAGGAGAGGGCAGAACTACTACGAGCAGTACTTC.

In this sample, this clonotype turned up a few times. CDR3 sequence: CASSIQAVRGNEQFF. The CDR3 DNA reads TGTGCCAGTAGTATCCAAGCGGTCCGGGGCAATGAGCAGTTCTTC. The V call is TRBV19, the J call TRBJ2-1; maybe TRBD2 (5 bases). There are 15 residues in the CDR3. Trimming left V 3 bases short and J 6 bases short, with 15 bases between. Germline CDR1 and CDR2: LNHDA and SQIVND (reference sequence).

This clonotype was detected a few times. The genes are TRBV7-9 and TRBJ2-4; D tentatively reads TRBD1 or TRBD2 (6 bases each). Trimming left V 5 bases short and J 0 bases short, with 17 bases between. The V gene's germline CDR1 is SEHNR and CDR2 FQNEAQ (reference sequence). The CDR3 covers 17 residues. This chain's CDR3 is CASSGSEGGLAKNIQYF. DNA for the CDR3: TGTGCCAGCAGCGGCTCTGAGGGGGGATTAGCCAAAAACATTCAGTACTTC.

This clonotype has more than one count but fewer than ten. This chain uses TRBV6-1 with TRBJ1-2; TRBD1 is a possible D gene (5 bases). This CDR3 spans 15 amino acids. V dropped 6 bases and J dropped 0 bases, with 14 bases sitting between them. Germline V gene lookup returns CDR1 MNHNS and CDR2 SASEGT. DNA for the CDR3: TGTGCCAGCAGCGCGGGACTCCAGGCTAACTATGGCTACACCTTC. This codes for CASSAGLQANYGYTF.

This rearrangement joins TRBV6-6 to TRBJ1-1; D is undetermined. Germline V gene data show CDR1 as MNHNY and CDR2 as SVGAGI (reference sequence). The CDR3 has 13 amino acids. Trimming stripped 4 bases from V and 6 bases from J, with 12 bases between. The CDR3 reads CASSSSSDSEAFF. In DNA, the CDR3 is TGTGCCAGCAGTTCATCATCCGATTCTGAAGCTTTCTTT.